This T cell receptor beta chain emerged from a study of CXCR3-negative and CXCR3-positive naive CD8 T cells. Remarks on this clonotype: The target antigen is unknown.

Study results and caveats: Higher TRB CDR3 hydrophobicity marked CXCR3-positive naive cells relative to CXCR3-negative naive cells. Naive cells that were CXCR3-negative or CXCR3-positive used TRBV-TRBJ genes alike, while memory cells diverged. Researchers report CXCR3 expression partially decreased after cryopreservation, with fresh PBMCs used in most assays. Each naive subset displayed comparably high diversity, whereas memory CD8+ cells displayed much lower diversity.

Germline V gene lookup returns CDR1 MNHEY and CDR2 SVGAGI. The CDR3 contains 13 residues. The authors prepared UMI-labeled TRB cDNA libraries by 5' RACE. TCRdb derives one entry per CDR3 protein from the 5' RACE reads, leaving out DNA. The sample includes some 130,000 distinct CDR3 sequences. The receptor was derived from a human donor in good health. Some clones in this sample may be carry-over from other donors' samples. V is TRBV6-5 and J is TRBJ1-5. Specimen: naive CXCR3- CD8+ T cells from blood. Subset indicated: CD45RO-CCR7+CD27+CD95- naive CD8+ T cells lacking CXCR3 (TNR3-). Here the CDR3 reads CASGTGLAQPQHF.